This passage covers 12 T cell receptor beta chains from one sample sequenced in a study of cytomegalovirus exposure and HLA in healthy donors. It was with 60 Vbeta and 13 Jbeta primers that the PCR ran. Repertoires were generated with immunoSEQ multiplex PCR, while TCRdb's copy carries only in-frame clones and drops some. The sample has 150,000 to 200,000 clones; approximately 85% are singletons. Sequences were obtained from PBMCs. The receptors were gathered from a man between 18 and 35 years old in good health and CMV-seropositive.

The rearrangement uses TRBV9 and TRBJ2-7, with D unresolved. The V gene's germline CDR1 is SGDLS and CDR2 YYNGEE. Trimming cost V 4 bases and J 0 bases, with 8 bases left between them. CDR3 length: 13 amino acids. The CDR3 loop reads CASSSGSSYEQYF. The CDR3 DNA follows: TGTGCCAGCAGCTCGGGTAGCTCCTACGAGCAGTACTTC. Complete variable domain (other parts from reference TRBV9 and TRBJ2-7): DSGVTQTPKHLITATGQRVTLRCSPRSGDLSVYWYQQSLDQGLQFLIQYYNGEERAKGNILERFSAQQFPDLHSELNLSSLELGDSALYFCASSSGSSYEQYFGPGTRLTVT.

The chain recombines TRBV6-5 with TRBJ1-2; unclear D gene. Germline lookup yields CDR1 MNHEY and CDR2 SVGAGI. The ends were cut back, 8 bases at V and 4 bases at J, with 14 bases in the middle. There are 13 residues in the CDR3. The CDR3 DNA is TGTGCCAGCGGGTGGGAGGCAGCCTATGGCTACACCTTC. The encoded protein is CASGWEAAYGYTF.

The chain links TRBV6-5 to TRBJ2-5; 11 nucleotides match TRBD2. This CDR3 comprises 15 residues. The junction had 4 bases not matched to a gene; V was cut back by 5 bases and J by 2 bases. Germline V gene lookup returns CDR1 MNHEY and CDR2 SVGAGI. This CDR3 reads CASSQGLAVQETQYF. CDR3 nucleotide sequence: TGTGCCAGCAGTCAGGGACTAGCGGTACAAGAGACCCAGTACTTC.

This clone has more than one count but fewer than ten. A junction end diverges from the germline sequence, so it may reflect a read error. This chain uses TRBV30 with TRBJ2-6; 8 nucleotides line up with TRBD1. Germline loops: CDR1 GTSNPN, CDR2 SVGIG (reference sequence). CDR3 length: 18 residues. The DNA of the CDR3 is TGTGCCTGGAGTGTAGGGGACAGGTCTATCTCTGGGGCCAACGGCCTGACTTTC. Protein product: CAWSVGDRSISGANGLTF. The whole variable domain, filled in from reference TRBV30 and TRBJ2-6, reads SQTIHQWPATLVQPVGSPLSLECTVEGTSNPNLYWYRQAAGRGLQLLFYSVGIGQISSEVPQNLSASRPQDRQFILSSKKLLLSDSGFYLCAWSVGDRSISGANGLTFGAGSRLTVL.

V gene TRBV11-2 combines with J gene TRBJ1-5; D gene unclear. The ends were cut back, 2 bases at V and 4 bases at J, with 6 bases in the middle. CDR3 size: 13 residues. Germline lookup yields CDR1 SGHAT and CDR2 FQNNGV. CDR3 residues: CASSLFENQPQHF. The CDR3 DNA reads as TGTGCCAGCAGCTTATTTGAGAATCAGCCCCAGCATTTT.

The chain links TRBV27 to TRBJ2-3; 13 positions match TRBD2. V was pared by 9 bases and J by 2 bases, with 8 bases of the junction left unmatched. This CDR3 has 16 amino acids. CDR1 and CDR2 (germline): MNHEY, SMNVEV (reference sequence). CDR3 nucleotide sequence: TGTGCCAGTGGACTAGCGGGGGCCCAGCACACAGATACGCAGTATTTT. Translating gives CASGLAGAQHTDTQYF.

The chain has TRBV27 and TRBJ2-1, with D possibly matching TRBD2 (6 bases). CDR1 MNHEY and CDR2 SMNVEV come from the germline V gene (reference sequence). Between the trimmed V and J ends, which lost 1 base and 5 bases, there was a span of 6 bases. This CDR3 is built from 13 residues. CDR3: CASSLWEDNEQFF. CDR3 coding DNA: TGTGCCAGCAGTTTATGGGAGGACAATGAGCAGTTCTTC.

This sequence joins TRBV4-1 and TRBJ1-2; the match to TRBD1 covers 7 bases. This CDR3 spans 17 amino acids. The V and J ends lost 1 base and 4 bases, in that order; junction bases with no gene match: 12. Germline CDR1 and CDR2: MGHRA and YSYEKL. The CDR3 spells CASSQGTWDRDSYGYTF. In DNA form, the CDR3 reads TGCGCCAGCAGCCAAGGTACATGGGACCGGGACAGCTATGGCTACACCTTC.

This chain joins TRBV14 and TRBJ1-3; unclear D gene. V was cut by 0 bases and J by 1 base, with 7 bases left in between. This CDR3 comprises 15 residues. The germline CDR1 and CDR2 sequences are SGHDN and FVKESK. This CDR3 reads CASSQDLRSGNTIYF. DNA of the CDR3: TGTGCCAGCAGCCAAGATCTTAGATCTGGAAACACCATATATTTT. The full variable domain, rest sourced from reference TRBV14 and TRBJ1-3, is EAGVTQFPSHSVIEKGQTVTLRCDPISGHDNLYWYRRVMGKEIKFLLHFVKESKQDESGMPNNRFLAERTGGTYSTLKVQPAELEDSGVYFCASSQDLRSGNTIYFGEGSWLTVV.

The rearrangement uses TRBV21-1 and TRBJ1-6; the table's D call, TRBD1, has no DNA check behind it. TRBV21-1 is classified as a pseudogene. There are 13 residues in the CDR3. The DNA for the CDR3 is TGTGCCAGCAGCAAGGGCGATAATTCACCCCTCCACTTT. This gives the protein CASSKGDNSPLHF.

The CDR3 loop is CATSRDVGNQPQHF. DNA for the CDR3: TGTGCCACCAGCAGAGATGTCGGGAATCAGCCCCAGCATTTT. The V and J genes are TRBV15 and TRBJ1-5; no firm D call. Germline V gives CDR1 LNHNV, CDR2 YYDKDF (reference sequence). Trimming shortened V by 0 bases and J by 4 bases, and 7 bases separated the two germline ends. This CDR3 contains 14 residues. Variable domain in full (rest from reference TRBV15 and TRBJ1-5): DAMVIQNPRYQVTQFGKPVTLSCSQTLNHNVMYWYQQKSSQAPKLLFHYYDKDFNNEADTPDNFQSRRPNTSFCFLDIRSPGLGDTAMYLCATSRDVGNQPQHFGDGTRLSIL.

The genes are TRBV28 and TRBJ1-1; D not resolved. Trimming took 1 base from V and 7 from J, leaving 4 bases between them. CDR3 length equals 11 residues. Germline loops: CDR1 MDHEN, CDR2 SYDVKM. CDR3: CASSLFREAFF. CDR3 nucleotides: TGTGCCAGCAGTTTATTCCGTGAAGCTTTCTTT.